This is a list of T cell receptor beta chains from one sample in a study of post-analysis software for immune sequencing data. In TCRdb, the PCR reads were re-called with MiXCR into one record per CDR3 protein. The table shows hundreds of thousands of distinct CDR3 sequences, with 30% occurring only once. Sequenced input: blood. These receptors were taken from a girl aged 5-17 years with multiple sclerosis. Both conserved end residues are part of each CDR3. Each record gives: V gene, clone size, D gene, J gene, CDR3 protein, CDR3 DNA. The D gene is left open where the match is weak. Some rows have no size entry. The others give once, few or many, or a class for an expanded clone.

>TRBV9|few|TRBD1|TRBJ2-3
CASSTGQGNTQYF
TGTGCCAGCAGCACGGGACAGGGCAATACGCAGTATTTT
>TRBV29-1|-|-|TRBJ2-1
CSVGGVEQFF
TGCAGCGTCGGCGGCGTTGAGCAGTTCTTC
>TRBV10-1|many|TRBD2|TRBJ2-3
CASSDFLSSGTGDTQYF
TGCGCCAGCAGTGATTTCTTGTCTAGCGGGACGGGAGATACGCAGTATTTT
>TRBV4-3|-|-|TRBJ2-6
CASSQEIGSGANVLTF
TGCGCCAGCAGCCAAGAGATAGGCTCTGGGGCCAACGTCCTGACTTTC
>TRBV29-1|few|-|TRBJ1-4
CSVSDTGNEKLFF
TGCAGCGTTTCTGACACAGGGAATGAAAAACTGTTTTTT
>TRBV12-3/TRBV12-4|-|TRBD1|TRBJ1-6
CASSLTGNNSPPHF
TGTGCCAGCAGTCTGACAGGGAATAATTCACCCCCCCACTTT
>TRBV7-3|-|TRBD1|TRBJ2-3
CASSWSGGKDTQYF
TGTGCCAGCAGCTGGTCAGGGGGAAAAGATACGCAGTATTTT
>TRBV29-1|few|-|TRBJ2-1
CSVLLQRSSYNEQFF
TGCAGCGTTTTACTTCAGAGAAGCTCCTACAATGAGCAGTTCTTC
>TRBV28|-|-|TRBJ2-2
CASSVGRAGTGELFF
TGTGCCAGCAGTGTAGGCAGGGCGGGGACCGGGGAGCTGTTTTTT
>TRBV15|few|-|TRBJ1-2
CATSRDRGNSVYGYTF
TGTGCCACCAGCAGAGATAGGGGGAACTCGGTCTATGGCTACACCTTC
>TRBV10-1|few|-|TRBJ2-2
CASSESKRRGYGELFF
TGCGCCAGCAGTGAGTCGAAGCGTCGGGGATACGGGGAGCTGTTTTTT
>TRBV20-1|-|-|TRBJ1-5
CSARGLIDGEVWTQPQHF
TGCAGTGCTAGAGGCTTAATCGACGGCGAAGTTTGGACCCAGCCCCAGCATTTT
>TRBV6-1|few|-|TRBJ1-2
CASRDRGSYGYTF
TGTGCCAGCAGGGATAGGGGATCCTATGGCTACACCTTC
>TRBV18|-|-|TRBJ2-7
CASSPAGSRHEQYF
TGTGCCAGCTCACCAGCCGGGAGTCGGCACGAGCAGTACTTC
>TRBV10-3|few|TRBD2|TRBJ2-1
CAISVSTSGRSYNEQFF
TGTGCCATCAGTGTTTCGACTAGCGGGAGGTCATACAATGAGCAGTTCTTC
>TRBV7-2|-|TRBD1|TRBJ2-1
CASSRDRGSLNEQFF
TGTGCCAGCAGCCGCGACAGGGGTAGTTTGAATGAGCAGTTCTTC
>TRBV9|-|-|TRBJ2-1
CASSVATGAGEFF
-
>TRBV29-1|few|TRBD1|TRBJ2-3
CSVGWDRDTQYF
TGCAGCGTTGGGTGGGACAGGGATACGCAGTATTTT
>TRBV6-5|-|-|TRBJ1-6
CASSYDRVDSPLHF
TGTGCCAGCAGTTACGACAGAGTGGATTCACCCCTCCACTTT
>TRBV29-1|-|-|TRBJ1-2
CSVGDGYGYTF
TGCAGCGTCGGAGACGGGTATGGCTACACCTTC
>TRBV12-3/TRBV12-4|-|TRBD2|TRBJ2-1
CASSSDLGGSSYNEQFF
TGTGCCAGCAGTTCTGACCTGGGAGGGAGCTCCTACAATGAGCAGTTCTTC
>TRBV7-9|-|-|TRBJ2-3
CASSRGLWDTHTQYF
TGTGCCAGCAGCAGAGGGCTTTGGGACACACATACGCAGTATTTT
>TRBV27|few|-|TRBJ2-5
CASRLNAQETQYF
TGTGCCAGCAGGCTTAATGCCCAAGAGACCCAGTACTTC
>TRBV4-3|-|-|TRBJ1-6
CASSQDRSRGSYNSPLHF
TGCGCCAGCAGCCAAGACCGATCCAGGGGATCCTATAATTCACCCCTCCACTTT
>TRBV12-3/TRBV12-4|-|-|TRBJ2-3
CASSPRRQSADTQYF
TGTGCCAGCAGTCCCCGTAGACAGAGCGCAGATACGCAGTATTTT
>TRBV24-1|-|-|TRBJ2-5
CATSEAGRETQYF
TGTGCCACCAGTGAGGCCGGGAGAGAGACCCAGTACTTC
>TRBV20-1|few|-|TRBJ2-1
CSARGGDAYNEQFF
TGCAGTGCTAGAGGGGGGGACGCCTACAATGAGCAGTTCTTC
>TRBV27|few|-|TRBJ2-6
CASSSLAGISGANVLTF
TGTGCCAGCAGTTCCTTGGCGGGGATCTCTGGGGCCAACGTCCTGACTTTC
>TRBV7-2|-|TRBD2|TRBJ2-1
CASSSRRGASGNSYNEQFF
TGTGCCAGCAGCTCACGACGAGGTGCTAGCGGGAACTCCTACAATGAGCAGTTCTTC
>TRBV29-1|few|-|TRBJ2-7
CSAREESYEQYF
TGCAGCGCCCGGGAAGAATCCTACGAGCAGTACTTC
>TRBV29-1|-|-|TRBJ2-7
CSVRGERGSGEQYF
TGCAGCGTTAGGGGGGAGCGAGGGTCGGGTGAGCAGTACTTC
>TRBV7-9|-|-|TRBJ1-1
CASTTWGNRANTEAFF
TGTGCCAGCACCACCTGGGGGAACAGGGCGAACACTGAAGCTTTCTTT
>TRBV14|-|-|TRBJ2-1
CASSQRAYNERFF
TGTGCCAGCAGCCAAAGGGCGTACAATGAGCGGTTCTTC